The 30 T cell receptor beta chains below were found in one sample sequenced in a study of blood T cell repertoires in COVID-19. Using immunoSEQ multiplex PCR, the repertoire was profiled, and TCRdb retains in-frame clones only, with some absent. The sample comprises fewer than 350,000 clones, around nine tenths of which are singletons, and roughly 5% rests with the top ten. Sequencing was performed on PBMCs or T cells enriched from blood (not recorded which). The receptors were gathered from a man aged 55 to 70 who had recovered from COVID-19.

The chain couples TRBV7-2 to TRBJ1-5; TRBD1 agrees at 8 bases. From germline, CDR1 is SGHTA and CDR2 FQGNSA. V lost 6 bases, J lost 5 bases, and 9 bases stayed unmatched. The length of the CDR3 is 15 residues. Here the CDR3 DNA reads TGTGCCAGCAGTTTCGGACAGGGACTGTATCAGCCCCAGCATTTT. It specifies CASSFGQGLYQPQHF.

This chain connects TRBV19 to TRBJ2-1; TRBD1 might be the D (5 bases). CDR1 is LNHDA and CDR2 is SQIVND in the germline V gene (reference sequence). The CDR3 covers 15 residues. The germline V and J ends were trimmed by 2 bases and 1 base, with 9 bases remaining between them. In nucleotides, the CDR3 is TGTGCCAGTAGTATACGGTCAGGGTCCTACAATGAGCAGTTCTTC. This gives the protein CASSIRSGSYNEQFF. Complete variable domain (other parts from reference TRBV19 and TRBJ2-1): DGGITQSPKYLFRKEGQNVTLSCEQNLNHDAMYWYRQDPGQGLRLIYYSQIVNDFQKGDIAEGYSVSREKKESFPLTVTSAQKNPTAFYLCASSIRSGSYNEQFFGPGTRLTVL.

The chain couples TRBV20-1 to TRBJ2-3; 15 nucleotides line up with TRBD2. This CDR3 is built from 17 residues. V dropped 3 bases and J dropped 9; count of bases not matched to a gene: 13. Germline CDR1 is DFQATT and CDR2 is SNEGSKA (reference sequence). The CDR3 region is CSASASLGLAGGGTQYF. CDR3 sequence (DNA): TGCAGTGCTAGTGCCTCCCTCGGACTAGCGGGAGGGGGGACGCAGTATTTT.

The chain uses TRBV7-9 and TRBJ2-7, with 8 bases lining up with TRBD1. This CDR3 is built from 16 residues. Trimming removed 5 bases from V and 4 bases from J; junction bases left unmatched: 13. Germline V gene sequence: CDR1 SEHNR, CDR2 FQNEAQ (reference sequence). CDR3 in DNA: TGTGCCAGCAGCCCGGCAGGTGCCAGGGGGCTTTACGAGCAGTACTTC. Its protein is CASSPAGARGLYEQYF.

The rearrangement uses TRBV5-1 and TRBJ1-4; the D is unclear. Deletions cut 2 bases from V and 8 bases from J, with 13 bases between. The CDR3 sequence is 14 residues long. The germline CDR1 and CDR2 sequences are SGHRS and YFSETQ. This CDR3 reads CASSLGGRDEKLFF. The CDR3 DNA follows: TGCGCCAGCAGCTTAGGCGGGCGAGACGAAAAACTGTTTTTT.

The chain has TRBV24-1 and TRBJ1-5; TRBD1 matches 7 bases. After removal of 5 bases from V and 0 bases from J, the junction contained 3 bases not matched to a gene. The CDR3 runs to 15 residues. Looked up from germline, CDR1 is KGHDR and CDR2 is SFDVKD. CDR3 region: CATSAGTVSNQPQHF. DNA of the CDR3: TGTGCCACCAGTGCCGGGACAGTTAGCAATCAGCCCCAGCATTTT.

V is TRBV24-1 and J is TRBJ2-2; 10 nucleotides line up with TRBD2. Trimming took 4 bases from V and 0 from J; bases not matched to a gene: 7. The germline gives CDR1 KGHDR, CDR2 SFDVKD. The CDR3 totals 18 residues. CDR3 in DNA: TGTGCCACCAGTGAACCCCTAGCGGGAGAATCGAACACCGGGGAGCTGTTTTTT. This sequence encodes CATSEPLAGESNTGELFF.

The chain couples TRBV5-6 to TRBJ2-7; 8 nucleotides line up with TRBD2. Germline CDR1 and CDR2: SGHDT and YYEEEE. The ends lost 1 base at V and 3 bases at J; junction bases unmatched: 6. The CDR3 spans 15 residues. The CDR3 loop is CASSLNSGSIYEQYF. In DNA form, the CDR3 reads TGTGCCAGCAGCTTGAACAGCGGGAGTATCTACGAGCAGTACTTC.

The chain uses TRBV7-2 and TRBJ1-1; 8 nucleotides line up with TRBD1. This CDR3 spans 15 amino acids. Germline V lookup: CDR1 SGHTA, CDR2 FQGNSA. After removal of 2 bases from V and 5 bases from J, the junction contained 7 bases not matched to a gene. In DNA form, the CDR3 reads TGTGCCAGCAGCTTAAGTAGCGGACAGGGAACTGAAGCTTTCTTT. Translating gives CASSLSSGQGTEAFF.

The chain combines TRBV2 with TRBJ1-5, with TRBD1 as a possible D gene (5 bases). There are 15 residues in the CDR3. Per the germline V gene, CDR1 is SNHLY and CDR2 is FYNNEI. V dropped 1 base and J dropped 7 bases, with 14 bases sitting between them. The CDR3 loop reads CASSEVEAGIQPQHF. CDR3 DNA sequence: TGTGCCAGCAGTGAAGTTGAGGCAGGGATACAGCCCCAGCATTTT. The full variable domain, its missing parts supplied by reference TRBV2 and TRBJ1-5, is EPEVTQTPSHQVTQMGQEVILRCVPISNHLYFYWYRQILGQKVEFLVSFYNNEISEKSEIFDDQFSVERPDGSNFTLKIRSTKLEDSAMYFCASSEVEAGIQPQHFGDGTRLSIL.

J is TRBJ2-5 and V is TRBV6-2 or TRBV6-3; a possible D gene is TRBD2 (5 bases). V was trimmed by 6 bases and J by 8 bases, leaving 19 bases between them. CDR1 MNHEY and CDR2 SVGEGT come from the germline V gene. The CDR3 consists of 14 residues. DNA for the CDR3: TGTGCCAGCAGCGAGGGCTCCCTAATTAGAACCCAGTACTTC. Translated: CASSEGSLIRTQYF.

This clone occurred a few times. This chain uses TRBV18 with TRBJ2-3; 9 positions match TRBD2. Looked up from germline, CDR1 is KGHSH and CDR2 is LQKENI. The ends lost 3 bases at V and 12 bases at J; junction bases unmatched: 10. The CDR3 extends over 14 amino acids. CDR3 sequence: CASSPQGIAGVQYF. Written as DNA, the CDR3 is TGTGCCAGCTCACCCCAGGGAATAGCGGGAGTTCAGTATTTT.

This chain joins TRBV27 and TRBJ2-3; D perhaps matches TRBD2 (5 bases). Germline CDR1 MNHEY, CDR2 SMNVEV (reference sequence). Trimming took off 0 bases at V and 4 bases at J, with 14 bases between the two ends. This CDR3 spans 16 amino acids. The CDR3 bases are TGTGCCAGCAGTTTATCGAGGGTAGCGAGAGCAGATACGCAGTATTTT. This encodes CASSLSRVARADTQYF.

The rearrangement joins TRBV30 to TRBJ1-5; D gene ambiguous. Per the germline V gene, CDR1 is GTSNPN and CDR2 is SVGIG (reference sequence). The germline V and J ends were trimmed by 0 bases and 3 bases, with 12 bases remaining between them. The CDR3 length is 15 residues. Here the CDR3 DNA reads TGTGCCTGGAGTGTATTGACCGGGAACAATCAGCCCCAGCATTTT. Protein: CAWSVLTGNNQPQHF.

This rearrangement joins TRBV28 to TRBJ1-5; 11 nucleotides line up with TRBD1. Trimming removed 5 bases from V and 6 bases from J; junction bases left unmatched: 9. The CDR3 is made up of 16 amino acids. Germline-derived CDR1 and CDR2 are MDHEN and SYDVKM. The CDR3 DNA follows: TGTGCCAGCAGTAACCCCGGACAGGGGGCTTTTCAGCCCCAGCATTTT. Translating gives CASSNPGQGAFQPQHF.

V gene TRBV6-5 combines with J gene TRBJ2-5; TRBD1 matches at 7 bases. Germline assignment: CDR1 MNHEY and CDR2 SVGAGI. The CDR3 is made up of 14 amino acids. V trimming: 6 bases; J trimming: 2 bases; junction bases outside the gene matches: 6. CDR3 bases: TGTGCCAGCAGCCGGGACAGAGATCAAGAGACCCAGTACTTC. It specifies CASSRDRDQETQYF.

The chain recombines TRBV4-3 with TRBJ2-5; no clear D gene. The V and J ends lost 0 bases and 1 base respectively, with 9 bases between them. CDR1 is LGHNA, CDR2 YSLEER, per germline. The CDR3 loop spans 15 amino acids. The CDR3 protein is CASSQEGRSQETQYF. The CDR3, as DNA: TGCGCCAGCAGCCAAGAAGGCAGGTCCCAAGAGACCCAGTACTTC.

The chain's CDR3 is CSASPGQGSYEQYF. The CDR3 DNA reads TGCAGTGCTAGTCCGGGACAGGGGTCCTACGAGCAGTACTTC. The chain joins TRBV20-1 to TRBJ2-7; TRBD1 matches at 10 bases. The J segment lost 1 base and the V segment lost 3 bases, leaving 3 bases of the junction unmatched. The CDR3 is 14 residues long. The germline V gene has CDR1 DFQATT and CDR2 SNEGSKA (reference sequence).

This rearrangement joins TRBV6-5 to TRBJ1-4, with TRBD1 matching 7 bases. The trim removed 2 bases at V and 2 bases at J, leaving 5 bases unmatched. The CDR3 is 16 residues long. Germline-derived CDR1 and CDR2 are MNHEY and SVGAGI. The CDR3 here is CASSYGTGDTNEKLFF. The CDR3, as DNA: TGTGCCAGCAGTTACGGAACAGGGGACACTAATGAAAAACTGTTTTTT.

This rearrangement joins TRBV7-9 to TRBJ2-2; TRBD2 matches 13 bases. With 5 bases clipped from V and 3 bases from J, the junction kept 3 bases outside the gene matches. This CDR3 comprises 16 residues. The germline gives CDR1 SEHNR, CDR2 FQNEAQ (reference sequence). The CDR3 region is CASSGLAGVDTGELFF. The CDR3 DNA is TGTGCCAGCAGCGGACTAGCGGGAGTTGACACCGGGGAGCTGTTTTTT.

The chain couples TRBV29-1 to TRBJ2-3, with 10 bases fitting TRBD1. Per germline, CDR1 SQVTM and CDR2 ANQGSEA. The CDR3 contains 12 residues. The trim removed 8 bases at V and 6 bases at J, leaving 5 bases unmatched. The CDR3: CSLGQGMDTQYF. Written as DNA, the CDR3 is TGCAGCCTGGGACAGGGGATGGATACGCAGTATTTT.

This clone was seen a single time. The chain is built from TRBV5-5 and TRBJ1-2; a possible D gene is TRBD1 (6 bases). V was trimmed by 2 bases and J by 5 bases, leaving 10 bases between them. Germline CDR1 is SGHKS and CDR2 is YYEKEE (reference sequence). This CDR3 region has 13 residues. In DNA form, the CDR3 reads TGTGCCAGCAGCTTCGGACAGAGATATGGCTACACCTTC. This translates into CASSFGQRYGYTF.

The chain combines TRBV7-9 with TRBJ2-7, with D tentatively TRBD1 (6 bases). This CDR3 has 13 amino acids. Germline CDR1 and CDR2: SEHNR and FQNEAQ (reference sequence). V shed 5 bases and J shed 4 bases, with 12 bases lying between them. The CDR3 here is CASSQGQTYEQYF. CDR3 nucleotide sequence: TGTGCCAGCAGCCAAGGACAGACTTACGAGCAGTACTTC.

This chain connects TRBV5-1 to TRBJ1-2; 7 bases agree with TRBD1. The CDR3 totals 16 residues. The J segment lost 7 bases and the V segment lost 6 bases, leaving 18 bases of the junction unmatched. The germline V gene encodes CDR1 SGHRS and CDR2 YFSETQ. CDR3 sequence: CASTPEGAANKGGYTF. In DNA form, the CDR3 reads TGCGCCAGCACCCCGGAGGGGGCCGCTAATAAGGGTGGCTACACCTTC.

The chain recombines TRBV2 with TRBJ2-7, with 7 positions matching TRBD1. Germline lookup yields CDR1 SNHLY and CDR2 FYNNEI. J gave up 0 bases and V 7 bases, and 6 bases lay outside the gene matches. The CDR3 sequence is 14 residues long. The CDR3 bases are TGTGCCAGCAATAACCGGGACAGCTCCTACGAGCAGTACTTC. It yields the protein CASNNRDSSYEQYF.

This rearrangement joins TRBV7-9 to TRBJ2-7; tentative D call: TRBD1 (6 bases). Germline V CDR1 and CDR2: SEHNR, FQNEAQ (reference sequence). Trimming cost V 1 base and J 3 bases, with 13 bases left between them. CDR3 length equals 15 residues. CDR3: CASSLVSGHLYEQYF. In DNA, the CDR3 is TGTGCCAGCAGCTTAGTTTCGGGACACCTCTACGAGCAGTACTTC. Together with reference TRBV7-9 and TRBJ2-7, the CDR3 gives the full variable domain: DTGVSQNPRHKITKRGQNVTFRCDPISEHNRLYWYRQTLGQGPEFLTYFQNEAQLEKSRLLSDRFSAERPKGSFSTLEIQRTEQGDSAMYLCASSLVSGHLYEQYFGPGTRLTVT.

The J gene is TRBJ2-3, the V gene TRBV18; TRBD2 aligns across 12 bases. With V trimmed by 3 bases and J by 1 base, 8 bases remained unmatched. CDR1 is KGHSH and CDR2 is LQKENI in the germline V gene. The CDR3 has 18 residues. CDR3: CASSPLASGRAGTDTQYF. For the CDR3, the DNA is TGTGCCAGCTCACCGTTGGCTAGCGGGAGGGCCGGCACAGATACGCAGTATTTT.

CDR3 sequence: CASSPERRGRVNQPQHF. The CDR3 coding sequence is TGTGCCAGCAGCCCTGAGAGGAGGGGCCGGGTCAATCAGCCCCAGCATTTT. The V call is TRBV4-2, the J call TRBJ1-5; TRBD1 is a possible D gene (5 bases). CDR1 is LGHNA and CDR2 is YNFKEQ in the germline V gene. The CDR3 length is 17 residues. V lost 4 bases, J lost 3 bases, and 19 bases lay in between.

The CDR3 sequence: CASSLGHRGGSYNEQFF. The CDR3 DNA follows: TGTGCCAGCAGTTTAGGCCACAGGGGTGGCTCCTACAATGAGCAGTTCTTC. This chain connects TRBV27 to TRBJ2-1; TRBD1 agrees at 7 bases. This CDR3 comprises 17 residues. J gave up 0 bases and V 2 bases, and 7 bases lay outside the gene matches. The germline V gene encodes CDR1 MNHEY and CDR2 SMNVEV (reference sequence).

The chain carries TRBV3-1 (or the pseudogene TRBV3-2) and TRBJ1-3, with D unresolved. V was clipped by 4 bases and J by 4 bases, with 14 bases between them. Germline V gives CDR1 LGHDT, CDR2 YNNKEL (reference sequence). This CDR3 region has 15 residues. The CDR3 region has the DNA TGTGCCAGCAGCCCACCCACGGGGTGGGGAAACACCATATATTTT. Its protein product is CASSPPTGWGNTIYF.